Below are 25 T cell receptor beta chains sequenced from a single sample in a study of post-analysis software for immune sequencing data. These receptors have no identified antigens. cDNA libraries of TCR beta carried unique molecular identifiers. In TCRdb, the PCR reads were re-called with MiXCR into one record per CDR3 protein. Counted here are roughly 650,000 distinct CDR3 sequences, around 60% occurring once; the ten biggest clones make up over 9%. General study findings and limits: Roughly five TRBV segments occurring more often in patients than controls included TRBV5-6, TRBV5-1 and TRBV20-1.

Sequencing used blood. Receptors originate from a girl under 10 years old with multiple sclerosis.

The genes are TRBV3-1 and TRBJ2-1; the D gene could be TRBD1 or TRBD2 (5 bases each). The germline V and J ends were trimmed by 5 bases and 4 bases, with 15 bases remaining between them. The CDR3 is made up of 15 amino acids. Per germline, CDR1 LGHDT and CDR2 YNNKEL (reference sequence). CDR3 protein: CASSGPEGWYNEQFF. The CDR3 nucleotides read TGTGCCAGCAGCGGTCCCGAGGGGTGGTACAATGAGCAGTTCTTC.

The rearrangement uses TRBV5-1 and TRBJ1-1; D is possibly TRBD1 (5 bases). The CDR3 totals 16 residues. Trimming stripped 0 bases from V and 0 bases from J, with 12 bases between. Germline V CDR1 and CDR2: SGHRS, YFSETQ. CDR3 sequence reads: CASSLEPGLMNTEAFF. CDR3 DNA: TGCGCCAGCAGCTTGGAGCCAGGGCTCATGAACACTGAAGCTTTCTTT.

V is TRBV9 and J is TRBJ2-6; 8 nucleotides align to TRBD1. Germline V CDR1 and CDR2: SGDLS, YYNGEE. The CDR3 runs to 18 residues. Losses at the gene ends were 1 base for V and 2 bases for J; bases not matched to a gene: 8. The CDR3 bases are TGTGCCAGCAGCGTATCACGGACAGGGAAGACTGGGGCCAACGTCCTGACTTTC. It encodes CASSVSRTGKTGANVLTF. The entire variable domain, with the rest obtained from reference TRBV9 and TRBJ2-6, is as follows: DSGVTQTPKHLITATGQRVTLRCSPRSGDLSVYWYQQSLDQGLQFLIQYYNGEERAKGNILERFSAQQFPDLHSELNLSSLELGDSALYFCASSVSRTGKTGANVLTFGAGSRLTVL.

This chain links TRBV20-1 with TRBJ2-5, with D tentatively TRBD1 (6 bases). Germline V gene lookup returns CDR1 DFQATT and CDR2 SNEGSKA (reference sequence). V was trimmed by 2 bases and J by 2 bases, leaving 15 bases between them. The CDR3 contains 15 residues. The CDR3 region has the DNA TGCAGTGCTAGATCCTACAGGGCCCAACAAGAGACCCAGTACTTC. Encoded protein: CSARSYRAQQETQYF.

J is TRBJ2-5 and V is TRBV7-2; no clear D gene. Judging by the DNA end, TRBJ2-7 fits better; the J call may be wrong. Germline CDR1 is SGHTA and CDR2 is FQGNSA. The CDR3 loop spans 12 amino acids. The CDR3 region has the DNA TGTGCCAGCACTGATTCCTCTCGCGAGCAGTACTTC. Translation gives CASTDSSREQYF.

V usage is TRBV7-9 and J usage is TRBJ2-5; D may be TRBD2 (5 bases). The end of the DNA is better explained by TRBJ2-7, so the J call may be wrong. The germline CDR1 and CDR2 sequences are SEHNR and FQNEAQ (reference sequence). The CDR3 length is 17 residues. The CDR3 protein is CASSLDEVFVDYNEQYF. The CDR3 nucleotides are TGTGCCAGCAGCTTAGATGAGGTATTTGTTGACTACAACGAGCAGTACTTC.

This clonotype came up a few times. The chain joins TRBV6-1 to TRBJ2-1; maybe TRBD2 (6 bases). The CDR3 is 12 amino acids. The V gene's germline CDR1 is MNHNS and CDR2 SASEGT. Trimming shortened V by 6 bases and J by 9 bases, and 12 bases separated the two germline ends. CDR3 bases: TGTGCCAGCAGGGAGGGTGGGAGTGAGCAGTTCTTC. Its translation is CASREGGSEQFF.

The chain links TRBV27 to TRBJ2-4; TRBD2 aligns across 11 bases. Germline CDR1 and CDR2: MNHEY and SMNVEV (reference sequence). The CDR3 is made up of 16 amino acids. This chain's CDR3 is CTTQGLSGLAENIQYF. CDR3 coding DNA: TGTACCACCCAAGGGCTGTCGGGACTAGCGGAAAACATTCAGTACTTC.

V gene TRBV6-2 or TRBV6-3 combines with J gene TRBJ1-1; D is perhaps TRBD1 (5 bases). Germline CDR1 is MNHEY and CDR2 is SVGEGT. With 7 bases removed from V and 2 bases from J, the gap between germline ends came to 23 bases. This CDR3 is built from 17 residues. The CDR3 region has the DNA TGTGCCAGCATTACTAGGCAAGGGGCAAGAGGAAACACTGAAGCTTTCTTT. Translating it yields CASITRQGARGNTEAFF.

This clonotype was recorded a few times. This chain joins TRBV5-1 and TRBJ1-5; 9 nucleotides align to TRBD1. CDR3 length: 16 amino acids. Germline V CDR1 and CDR2: SGHRS, YFSETQ. V lost 4 bases to trimming and J lost 1 base; unmatched junction nucleotides: 6. CDR3 protein: CASSPEGQGSNQPQHF. Written as DNA, the CDR3 is TGCGCCAGCAGCCCGGAGGGACAGGGCAGCAATCAGCCCCAGCATTTT.

The chain joins TRBV20-1 to TRBJ2-4, with no clear D. The V end lost 6 bases, the J end lost 0 bases, and 9 bases lay between the germline ends. Germline CDR1 reads DFQATT; CDR2 reads SNEGSKA (reference sequence). The CDR3 totals 13 residues. CDR3 protein: CSAPARAKNIQYF. CDR3 nucleotide sequence: TGCAGTGCCCCTGCTCGAGCCAAAAACATTCAGTACTTC.

This chain uses TRBV20-1 with TRBJ2-6; tentative D call: TRBD1 (6 bases). Germline CDR1 DFQATT, CDR2 SNEGSKA (reference sequence). The CDR3 runs to 16 residues. Trimming removed 0 bases from V and 3 bases from J, with 12 bases in between. CDR3 bases: TGCAGTGCTAGAGATCTGGACAGCGGTGGGGCCAACGTCCTGACTTTC. It yields the protein CSARDLDSGGANVLTF.

This clonotype was counted between two and nine times. V gene TRBV6-2 or TRBV6-3 combines with J gene TRBJ2-4; the D gene is possibly TRBD1 (6 bases). This CDR3 has 16 residues. Trimming shortened V by 2 bases and J by 0 bases, and 11 bases separated the two germline ends. Germline CDR1 reads MNHEY; CDR2 reads SVGEGT. The CDR3 nucleotides are TGTGCCAGCAGTTACAGGGGGATTCTAGCCAAAAACATTCAGTACTTC. Translation gives CASSYRGILAKNIQYF.

The chain carries TRBV12-3 or TRBV12-4 and TRBJ2-5; 10 bases match TRBD1. The J segment lost 3 bases and the V segment lost 2 bases, leaving 3 bases of the junction unmatched. The CDR3 loop spans 15 amino acids. The CDR3 bases are TGTGCCAGCAGTTTATGGACAGGGGGTGAAGAGACCCAGTACTTC. Protein product: CASSLWTGGEETQYF.

This chain connects TRBV6-5 to TRBJ1-2; 9 positions match TRBD1. Germline V gives CDR1 MNHEY, CDR2 SVGAGI. This CDR3 is built from 15 residues. V was clipped by 5 bases and J by 4 bases; unmatched bases: 8. The CDR3 nucleotides read TGTGCCAGCAGTCCCGGGACAGGGAGGGCCTATGGCTACACCTTC. Its translation is CASSPGTGRAYGYTF.

The rearrangement joins TRBV29-1 to TRBJ2-5, with a weak D call TRBD1 (6 bases). V shed 4 bases and J shed 5 bases, with 20 bases lying between them. The CDR3 length is 15 residues. The germline gives CDR1 SQVTM, CDR2 ANQGSEA. The CDR3 sequence is CSVAHGTWGRETQYF. Here the CDR3 DNA reads TGCAGCGTTGCCCACGGGACGTGGGGGCGGGAGACCCAGTACTTC.

V and J are TRBV3-1 and TRBJ1-2; D is unresolved. Germline-derived CDR1 and CDR2 are LGHDT and YNNKEL (reference sequence). V was shortened by 0 bases and J by 4 bases, with 3 bases between the two germline ends. This CDR3 is 12 amino acids long. CDR3 loop: CASSQEGYGYTF. The CDR3 DNA is TGTGCCAGCAGCCAAGAGGGCTATGGCTACACCTTC.

V is TRBV4-3 and J is TRBJ2-3; no definite D call. CDR1 and CDR2 from the germline V gene are LGHNA and YSLEER. V was shortened by 1 base and J by 4 bases, with 6 bases between the two germline ends. CDR3 length: 13 amino acids. The chain's CDR3 is CASSQAEADTQYF. The CDR3 bases are TGCGCCAGCAGCCAAGCTGAGGCAGATACGCAGTATTTT.

The chain combines TRBV27 with TRBJ2-5; maybe TRBD1 (5 bases). The germline V gene encodes CDR1 MNHEY and CDR2 SMNVEV (reference sequence). The CDR3 runs 13 residues. Trimming shortened V by 6 bases and J by 5 bases, and 13 bases separated the two germline ends. CDR3 protein: CASSQRRAETQYF. The DNA of the CDR3 is TGTGCCAGCAGCCAACGCAGGGCCGAGACCCAGTACTTC.

This clonotype has a handful of counts. The chain has TRBV29-1 and TRBJ2-5; a possible D gene is TRBD1 (6 bases). CDR1 is SQVTM and CDR2 is ANQGSEA in the germline V gene. The V end was cut by 4 bases, the J end by 2 bases, with 23 bases between. CDR3 length: 17 amino acids. CDR3 protein: CSVVIVGVSGVQETQYF. CDR3 sequence (DNA): TGCAGCGTTGTGATTGTCGGCGTTTCAGGGGTACAAGAGACCCAGTACTTC.

This chain joins TRBV29-1 and TRBJ2-3; 11 nucleotides align to TRBD2. This CDR3 has 16 amino acids. The junction had 8 bases not matched to a gene; V was cut back by 6 bases and J by 0 bases. Germline-derived CDR1 and CDR2 are SQVTM and ANQGSEA. In DNA form, the CDR3 reads TGCAGCGTCGCATCGGGACTAGCGGATAGCACAGATACGCAGTATTTT. This codes for CSVASGLADSTDTQYF.

This chain joins TRBV20-1 and TRBJ2-3; D perhaps matches TRBD2 (6 bases). This CDR3 contains 15 residues. CDR1 DFQATT and CDR2 SNEGSKA come from the germline V gene (reference sequence). The germline V and J ends were trimmed by 5 bases and 2 bases, with 17 bases remaining between them. DNA for the CDR3: TGCAGTGCTTCCAAAGCGGGCAGATTCACAGATACGCAGTATTTT. The encoded protein is CSASKAGRFTDTQYF.

This clonotype is a singleton in its sample. The gene calls are TRBV5-1 and TRBJ2-5, with 15 bases fitting TRBD2. The CDR3 length is 17 residues. After removal of 5 bases from V and 11 bases from J, the junction contained 16 bases not matched to a gene. Germline CDR1 is SGHRS and CDR2 is YFSETQ. Written as DNA, the CDR3 is TGCGCCAGCAGTCCGGGACTAGCGGGGGGCTCAAATGGGGTGCAGTACTTC. Translation: CASSPGLAGGSNGVQYF.

This clonotype was picked up a small number of times. The chain is built from TRBV6-6 and TRBJ2-5; TRBD2 is a possible D gene (6 bases). The CDR3 is 16 residues long. V was trimmed by 0 bases and J by 4 bases, leaving 15 bases between them. Germline V gene data show CDR1 as MNHNY and CDR2 as SVGAGI (reference sequence). In DNA form, the CDR3 reads TGTGCCAGCAGTTACTCAGGGCAGGGAGGTCGAGAGACCCAGTACTTC. It translates to CASSYSGQGGRETQYF.

This clonotype was observed a few times. This chain links TRBV12-3 or TRBV12-4 with TRBJ1-4, with D uncertain. Trimming pared 3 bases from V and 4 bases from J, leaving 12 bases between. The CDR3 sequence is 15 residues long. The CDR3, as DNA: TGTGCCAGCAGTTTGTCGACGGGGTATAATGAAAAACTGTTTTTT. Translated, it gives CASSLSTGYNEKLFF.